This T cell receptor (beta chain) was sequenced in a study of cytomegalovirus exposure and HLA in healthy donors. Notes on the study in general: It was reportedly the case that the classifier diagnosed cytomegalovirus status with high specificity and sensitivity.

PCR amplification relied on 60 Vbeta primers (plus 13 Jbeta primers). Per the authors' pipeline: Approximately 78 million unique TCR beta chains, about 10 million of them shared, were counted by a later analysis. Assay: immunoSEQ multiplex PCR; the TCRdb copy retains only in-frame clones and omits some. V, J and clone size are those of that table, while D and trimming were read from the DNA. The sample carries roughly 200,000 clones, 70% recorded once. In the case of this clone: Its antigen is as yet unknown.

CDR1 and CDR2 (germline): SGHDT, YYEEEE. J lost 4 bases, V lost 6 bases, and 7 bases had no gene match. The CDR3 runs 14 residues. This sequence was found in a man aged 40-55 years in good health and CMV-seropositive. The sequenced material came from PBMCs. The V gene is TRBV5-6, the J gene TRBJ2-1; 7 bases align to TRBD1. The CDR3 nucleotides are TGTGCCAGCAACAACAGGGGCCAGTACAATGAGCAGTTCTTC. It encodes CASNNRGQYNEQFF. The variable domain in full, completed from reference TRBV5-6 and TRBJ2-1, reads DAGVTQSPTHLIKTRGQQVTLRCSPKSGHDTVSWYQQALGQGPQFIFQYYEEEERQRGNFPDRFSGHQFPNYSSELNVNALLLGDSALYLCASNNRGQYNEQFFGPGTRLTVL.